This TCR beta chain was identified during a study of T cell repertoires in cytomegalovirus infection. Of note for this clonotype: Its antigen is not identified.

Germline V gene data show CDR1 as MGHDK and CDR2 as SYGVNS. The CDR3 runs 15 residues. Between the trimmed V and J ends, which lost 2 bases and 0 bases, there was a span of 11 bases. TCRdb passed the reads through MiXCR, listing each CDR3 protein once. The sample lists roughly 990,000 distinct CDR3 sequences, around 30% seen once, with over 13% in the top ten. Source: cultured CD8+ T cells from PBMCs, taken from culture after CMV antigen stimulation. The receptor comes from a human donor in good health (CMV status not recorded). Some clones in this sample may be carry-over from other donors' samples. The rearrangement joins TRBV25-1 to TRBJ2-7; D is tentatively TRBD1 or TRBD2 (6 bases each). The CDR3 sequence is CASSEGGTPSYEQYV. The CDR3 DNA reads as TGTGCCAGCAGTGAAGGGGGGACACCCTCCTACGAGCAGTACGTC.